The 7 T cell receptor beta chains given below trace back to one sample, sequenced in a study of T cell repertoires in cytomegalovirus infection. Their antigens are not known. TCRdb fed the reads into MiXCR, producing one record per CDR3 protein. The profile shows around 710,000 distinct CDR3 sequences, approximately 32% of them singletons. The sequenced sample was cultured CD8+ T cells from PBMCs, obtained from culture after CMV antigen stimulation. The source of these receptors is a human donor in good health (CMV status not recorded). Some clones in this sample may be carry-over from other donors' samples.

This clonotype was counted a few times. This chain links TRBV12-3 or TRBV12-4 with TRBJ1-4; D uncertain. This CDR3 region has 13 residues. V was clipped by 3 bases and J by 6 bases, with 8 bases between them. In nucleotides, the CDR3 is TGTGCCAGCAGTTTTACTTGGGATGAAAAACTGTTTTTT. Its protein is CASSFTWDEKLFF.

The table lists this clonotype with a few counts. DNA for the CDR3: TGTGCCAGCAGCTTAGCACAGGTAGCTAACTATGGCTACACCTTC. Encoded protein: CASSLAQVANYGYTF. This rearrangement joins TRBV7-9 to TRBJ1-2; maybe TRBD1 (5 bases). The CDR3 loop spans 15 amino acids. The V gene lost 0 bases and the J gene lost 0 bases, with 8 bases spanning the gap. Germline lookup yields CDR1 SEHNR and CDR2 FQNEAQ (reference sequence). The whole variable domain, remainder taken from reference TRBV7-9 and TRBJ1-2, is DTGVSQNPRHKITKRGQNVTFRCDPISEHNRLYWYRQTLGQGPEFLTYFQNEAQLEKSRLLSDRFSAERPKGSFSTLEIQRTEQGDSAMYLCASSLAQVANYGYTFGSGTRLTVV.

There are a few counts of this clonotype. This chain links TRBV12-5 with TRBJ2-1; perhaps TRBD1 as D (6 bases). CDR3 length: 17 amino acids. V lost 2 bases and J 5 bases, leaving 19 bases between the germline ends. The germline gives CDR1 LGHNT, CDR2 FRNRAP. The CDR3 reads CASGLIYRVGLDNEQFF. The CDR3 DNA sequence: TGTGCTAGTGGTTTGATCTACAGGGTCGGACTTGACAATGAGCAGTTCTTC.

This clonotype was counted between two and nine times. The chain is built from TRBV28 and TRBJ1-5, with TRBD1 matching 8 bases. Germline V CDR1 and CDR2: MDHEN, SYDVKM. V lost 3 bases to trimming and J lost 10 bases; unmatched junction nucleotides: 8. The CDR3 has 14 residues. The CDR3 spells CASSFVTGESPQHF. The CDR3 DNA reads TGTGCCAGCAGTTTTGTGACAGGGGAAAGTCCCCAGCATTTT.

This clonotype was counted at least ten times. The CDR3 bases are TGTGCCAGCAGTTTGGGGGGACAGCGGTCCGAGCAGTACTTC. Encoded protein: CASSLGGQRSEQYF. The rearrangement joins TRBV27 to TRBJ2-7, with a weak D call TRBD1 (7 bases). Germline-derived CDR1 and CDR2 are MNHEY and SMNVEV (reference sequence). Trimming cost V 3 bases and J 6 bases, with 15 bases left between them. CDR3 length equals 14 residues.

This clonotype came up a few times. This sequence joins TRBV6-6 and TRBJ2-1; 7 positions match TRBD2. The CDR3 covers 15 residues. The J segment lost 3 bases and the V segment lost 10 bases, leaving 12 bases of the junction unmatched. The germline V gene encodes CDR1 MNHNY and CDR2 SVGAGI (reference sequence). The CDR3 DNA is TGTGCCACCTCTGGAGGCGGGGGTTTCTACAATGAGCAGTTCTTC. Protein product: CATSGGGGFYNEQFF.

J is TRBJ1-4 and V is TRBV20-1; D perhaps matches TRBD1 (6 bases). The CDR3 covers 16 residues. The V gene's germline CDR1 is DFQATT and CDR2 SNEGSKA (reference sequence). V gave up 2 bases and J gave up 3 bases, with 16 bases separating them. The CDR3 nucleotides are TGCAGTGCTAGACCAATCGGACAGAACTCTAATGAAAAACTGTTTTTT. It specifies CSARPIGQNSNEKLFF.